Presented here are 20 T cell receptor beta chains from one specimen sequenced in a study of blood T cell repertoires in COVID-19. TCRdb's table, derived via immunoSEQ multiplex PCR, lists solely in-frame clones and lacks some. The data show about 200,000 clones, 80% to 90% seen once. What was sequenced was peripheral blood. The receptors here all came from an elderly man with acute or convalescent COVID-19.

The rearrangement uses TRBV21-1 and TRBJ1-2. TRBV21-1 is flagged as a pseudogene. This CDR3 contains 10 residues. The DNA for the CDR3 is TGTGCCAGCCGACGGGGAGGCTACACCTTC. It specifies CASRRGGYTF.

This chain links TRBV5-1 with TRBJ2-2, with 13 bases lining up with TRBD2. Germline CDR1 is SGHRS and CDR2 is YFSETQ. The length of the CDR3 is 18 residues. J gave up 5 bases and V 4 bases, and 11 bases lay outside the gene matches. The CDR3 region is CASSPATSGRPLTGELFF. The CDR3 nucleotides are TGCGCCAGCAGCCCGGCGACTAGCGGGAGGCCGCTGACCGGGGAGCTGTTTTTT.

The chain is built from TRBV6-1 and TRBJ2-5; 13 nucleotides match TRBD2. The CDR3 totals 21 residues. J was trimmed by 5 bases and V by 2 bases; bases with no gene match: 20. Germline V gives CDR1 MNHNS, CDR2 SASEGT. The chain's CDR3 is CASSERELRGRGLAGAETQYF. CDR3 coding DNA: TGTGCCAGCAGTGAAAGGGAACTCAGGGGGCGCGGACTAGCGGGAGCTGAGACCCAGTACTTC.

This chain uses TRBV19 with TRBJ2-7; 10 positions agree with TRBD2. This CDR3 contains 14 residues. Germline CDR1 LNHDA, CDR2 SQIVND (reference sequence). The V gene end was trimmed by 8 bases and the J gene end by 5 bases; junction bases not matched to a gene: 9. The CDR3 is CASGSGRAPHEQYF. The CDR3, as DNA: TGTGCCAGTGGAAGCGGGAGGGCCCCCCACGAGCAGTACTTC.

This chain joins TRBV5-1 and TRBJ2-2; 8 bases align to TRBD2. The trim removed 6 bases at V and 1 base at J, leaving 5 bases unmatched. Germline V gene lookup returns CDR1 SGHRS and CDR2 YFSETQ. This CDR3 contains 15 residues. CDR3 region: CASTLSGMNTGELFF. For the CDR3, the DNA is TGCGCCAGCACTCTTAGCGGGATGAACACCGGGGAGCTGTTTTTT.

The rearrangement uses TRBV30 and TRBJ1-5; 7 bases agree with TRBD1. Trimming cost V 0 bases and J 2 bases; bases outside gene matches: 1. The CDR3 spans 14 residues. Germline V gene sequence: CDR1 GTSNPN, CDR2 SVGIG (reference sequence). CDR3 sequence (DNA): TGTGCCTGGAGTGTGGGGACAGGCAATCAGCCCCAGCATTTT. This encodes CAWSVGTGNQPQHF.

V gene TRBV19 combines with J gene TRBJ2-1; 9 nucleotides match TRBD2. The CDR3 spans 15 residues. CDR1 is LNHDA, CDR2 SQIVND, per germline (reference sequence). Trimming removed 1 base from V and 8 bases from J; junction bases left unmatched: 6. This chain's CDR3 is CASSIVGTSNDEQFF. CDR3 nucleotide sequence: TGTGCCAGTAGTATAGTGGGGACTAGCAACGATGAGCAGTTCTTC.

The rearrangement links TRBV18 to TRBJ2-1, with TRBD2 as a possible D gene (5 bases). The CDR3 is 15 amino acids. The V gene lost 2 bases and the J gene lost 0 bases, with 8 bases spanning the gap. Germline V gives CDR1 KGHSH, CDR2 LQKENI. In nucleotides, the CDR3 is TGTGCCAGCTCACCAGTTACTAGCTCCTACAATGAGCAGTTCTTC. Encoded protein: CASSPVTSSYNEQFF.

This rearrangement joins TRBV18 to TRBJ2-1; 14 bases match TRBD2. V lost 3 bases, J lost 5 bases, and 6 bases stayed unmatched. The CDR3 spans 17 residues. The germline gives CDR1 KGHSH, CDR2 LQKENI. The CDR3 reads CASSPLEGLAGDNEQFF. CDR3 nucleotide sequence: TGTGCCAGCTCACCCCTCGAGGGACTAGCGGGAGACAATGAGCAGTTCTTC. Supplemented by reference TRBV18 and TRBJ2-1, the full variable domain reads NAGVMQNPRHLVRRRGQEARLRCSPMKGHSHVYWYRQLPEEGLKFMVYLQKENIIDESGMPKERFSAEFPKEGPSILRIQQVVRGDSAAYFCASSPLEGLAGDNEQFFGPGTRLTVL.

The chain couples TRBV4-3 to TRBJ1-1, with D possibly matching TRBD1 (6 bases). The CDR3 has 14 residues. The V and J ends lost 0 bases and 4 bases respectively, with 9 bases between them. Germline values: CDR1 LGHNA, CDR2 YSLEER. The CDR3: CASSQDPRGTEAFF. In nucleotides, the CDR3 is TGCGCCAGCAGCCAAGACCCCAGGGGCACTGAAGCTTTCTTT.

The chain has TRBV30 and TRBJ1-2; 8 nucleotides align to TRBD1. Trimming cost V 4 bases and J 4 bases; bases outside gene matches: 8. The germline gives CDR1 GTSNPN, CDR2 SVGIG (reference sequence). The CDR3 extends over 14 amino acids. As DNA, the CDR3 is TGTGCCTGGAAATCCCAGGGGGCGTCCTATGGCTACACCTTC. Protein sequence: CAWKSQGASYGYTF.

The rearrangement links TRBV7-8 to TRBJ1-1; 7 bases map to TRBD1. CDR1 is SGHVS, CDR2 FQNEAQ, per germline. CDR3 length: 14 amino acids. V shed 5 bases and J 5 bases; nucleotides not matched to a gene: 8. The CDR3 spells CASSMGQPTTEAFF. For the CDR3, the DNA is TGTGCCAGCAGCATGGGACAGCCCACGACTGAAGCTTTCTTT.

The chain links TRBV5-1 to TRBJ2-7; TRBD1 is a possible D gene (5 bases). This CDR3 has 15 residues. Germline CDR1 and CDR2: SGHRS and YFSETQ. V lost 3 bases, J lost 0 bases, and 13 bases lay in between. CDR3 loop: CASSSIDSTSYEQYF. In DNA form, the CDR3 reads TGCGCCAGCAGCTCGATCGACAGTACCTCCTACGAGCAGTACTTC.

This clone came up once. V usage is TRBV10-3 and J usage is TRBJ1-2, with D perhaps TRBD1 (6 bases). Looked up from germline, CDR1 is ENHRY and CDR2 is SYGVKD. V was clipped by 5 bases and J by 7 bases, with 14 bases between them. CDR3 length equals 13 residues. CDR3 in amino acids: CAISMDRTAGYTF. The CDR3 nucleotides read TGTGCCATCAGTATGGACAGAACTGCTGGCTACACCTTC.

In this sample, this clone is medium-sized. The rearrangement uses TRBV27 and TRBJ2-2, with 7 bases matching TRBD1. Germline assignment: CDR1 MNHEY and CDR2 SMNVEV (reference sequence). Losses at the gene ends were 5 bases for V and 12 bases for J; bases not matched to a gene: 6. The CDR3 contains 12 residues. The chain's CDR3 is CASSLHRGKLFF. In nucleotides, the CDR3 is TGTGCCAGCAGTCTACACAGGGGAAAGCTGTTTTTT.

This chain connects TRBV6-5 to TRBJ2-3; tentative D call: TRBD2 (5 bases). Trimming took off 6 bases at V and 5 bases at J, with 15 bases between the two ends. Looked up from germline, CDR1 is MNHEY and CDR2 is SVGAGI. The CDR3 sequence is 14 residues long. CDR3 amino acids: CASSLEGRKDTQYF. Written as DNA, the CDR3 is TGTGCCAGCAGCCTCGAGGGAAGGAAAGATACGCAGTATTTT.

The chain joins TRBV7-2 to TRBJ2-1; D perhaps matches TRBD1 (5 bases). The germline CDR1 and CDR2 sequences are SGHTA and FQGNSA. V dropped 6 bases and J dropped 1 base, with 10 bases sitting between them. The CDR3 is 14 residues long. This CDR3 is CASSSQGSYNEQFF. The CDR3 nucleotides read TGTGCCAGCAGTTCCCAGGGTTCCTACAATGAGCAGTTCTTC.

This chain uses TRBV7-2 with TRBJ2-1; TRBD2 is a possible D gene (6 bases). The V gene's germline CDR1 is SGHTA and CDR2 FQGNSA. This CDR3 is built from 14 residues. V was shortened by 7 bases and J by 7 bases, with 17 bases between the two germline ends. The CDR3 DNA follows: TGTGCCAGCATCCCCAGTCCGGGAGAAAATGAGCAGTTCTTC. Translation: CASIPSPGENEQFF.

This clone has just a few counts. The CDR3 sequence is CASSTSDWETQYF. CDR3 DNA: TGTGCCAGCTCGACTAGCGACTGGGAGACCCAGTACTTC. The chain employs TRBV3-1 (or the pseudogene TRBV3-2) and TRBJ2-5; 8 bases align to TRBD2. V was clipped by 8 bases and J by 5 bases; unmatched bases: 7. Germline V CDR1 and CDR2: LGHDT, YNNKEL (reference sequence). CDR3 length equals 13 residues.

The chain uses TRBV7-2 and TRBJ2-3, with 8 bases lining up with TRBD2. With 5 bases clipped from V and 3 bases from J, the junction kept 4 bases outside the gene matches. The CDR3 extends over 14 amino acids. Germline CDR1 reads SGHTA; CDR2 reads FQGNSA. The CDR3 loop is CASSMGLVTDTQYF. The CDR3 nucleotides are TGTGCCAGCAGCATGGGACTAGTGACAGATACGCAGTATTTT.